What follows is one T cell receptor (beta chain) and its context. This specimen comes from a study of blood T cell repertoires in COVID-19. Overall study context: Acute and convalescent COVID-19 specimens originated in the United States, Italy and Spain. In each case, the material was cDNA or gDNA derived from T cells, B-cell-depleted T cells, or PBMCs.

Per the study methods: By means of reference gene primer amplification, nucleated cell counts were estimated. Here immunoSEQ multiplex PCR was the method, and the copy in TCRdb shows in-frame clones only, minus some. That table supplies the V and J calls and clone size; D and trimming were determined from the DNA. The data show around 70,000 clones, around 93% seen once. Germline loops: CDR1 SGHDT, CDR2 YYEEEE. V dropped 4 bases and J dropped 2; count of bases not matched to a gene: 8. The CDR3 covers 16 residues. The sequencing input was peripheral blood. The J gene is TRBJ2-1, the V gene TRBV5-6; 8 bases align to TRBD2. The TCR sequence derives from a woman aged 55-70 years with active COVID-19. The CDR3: CASSLAGTRAYNEQFF. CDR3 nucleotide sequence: TGTGCCAGCAGCCTAGCCGGGACTAGAGCCTACAATGAGCAGTTCTTC.